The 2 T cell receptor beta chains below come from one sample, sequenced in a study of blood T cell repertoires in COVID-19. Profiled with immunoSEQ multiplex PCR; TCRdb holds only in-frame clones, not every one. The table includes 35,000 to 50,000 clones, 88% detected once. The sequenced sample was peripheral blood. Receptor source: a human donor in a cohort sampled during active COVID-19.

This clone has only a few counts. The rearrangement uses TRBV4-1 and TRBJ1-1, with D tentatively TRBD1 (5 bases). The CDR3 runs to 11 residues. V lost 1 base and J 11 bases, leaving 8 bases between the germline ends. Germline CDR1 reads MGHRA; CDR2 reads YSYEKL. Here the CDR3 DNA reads TGCGCCAGCAGCCAAGGGGGGGTGGCTTTCTTT. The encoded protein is CASSQGGVAFF.

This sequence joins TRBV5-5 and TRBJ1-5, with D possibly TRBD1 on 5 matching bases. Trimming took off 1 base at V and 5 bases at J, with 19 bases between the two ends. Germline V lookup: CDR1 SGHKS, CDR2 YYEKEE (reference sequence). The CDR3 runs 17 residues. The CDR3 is CASSLWLLGGDDQPQHF. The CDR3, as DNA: TGTGCCAGCAGCTTGTGGTTATTGGGGGGGGACGATCAGCCCCAGCATTTT.